These 27 T cell receptor beta chains originate from one sample sequenced in a study of CD8 T cells in Susac syndrome. When the RNA was reverse transcribed, random hexamers were used with an input of roughly 0.45 to 1 ug. TCRdb fed the immunoSEQ multiplex PCR reads into MiXCR, producing one record per CDR3 protein. The sample consists of 170,000 or so distinct CDR3 sequences, around 94% of them appearing once. The sequencing sample was made of CD4+ T cells from PBMCs. These receptors all stem from a human donor with Susac syndrome.

For the CDR3, the DNA is TGTGCCAGCAGCCCCGGAGGGGGGGCAGATACGCAGTATTTT. This encodes CASSPGGGADTQYF. V and J are TRBV4-2 and TRBJ2-3, with a weak D call TRBD2 (7 bases). The V end lost 4 bases, the J end lost 4 bases, and 12 bases lay between the germline ends. From germline, CDR1 is LGHNA and CDR2 YNFKEQ. CDR3 length equals 14 residues.

The V call is TRBV14, the J call TRBJ2-1; 12 positions match TRBD2. Unmatched junction bases numbered 2, after V lost 0 bases and J lost 5 bases. This CDR3 has 16 amino acids. Germline V gene lookup returns CDR1 SGHDN and CDR2 FVKESK. CDR3 sequence: CASSQELAGGHNEQFF. In DNA, the CDR3 is TGTGCCAGCAGCCAAGAACTAGCGGGGGGCCACAATGAGCAGTTCTTC.

This clonotype was found once. For the CDR3, the DNA is TGTGCCAGCAGTTCAAACAGGGACAGGGGTTCCTACAATGAGCAGTTCTTC. As protein: CASSSNRDRGSYNEQFF. The chain uses TRBV27 and TRBJ2-1; 10 bases line up with TRBD1. Germline V gene lookup returns CDR1 MNHEY and CDR2 SMNVEV (reference sequence). This CDR3 spans 17 amino acids. Trimming removed 4 bases from V and 1 base from J; junction bases left unmatched: 7.

The V call is TRBV30, the J call TRBJ2-7, with a possible D match to TRBD1 (6 bases). The CDR3 runs to 12 residues. V was clipped by 3 bases and J by 2 bases, with 8 bases between them. Germline assignment: CDR1 GTSNPN and CDR2 SVGIG (reference sequence). CDR3 amino acids: CAWSDRTYEQYF. The CDR3 DNA sequence: TGTGCCTGGAGCGACAGGACCTACGAGCAGTACTTC.

The J gene is TRBJ1-2, the V gene TRBV4-2; D remains ambiguous. With 2 bases removed from V and 5 bases from J, the gap between germline ends came to 9 bases. Germline values: CDR1 LGHNA, CDR2 YNFKEQ. CDR3 length: 13 amino acids. The chain's CDR3 is CASSQKGSYGYTF. CDR3 coding DNA: TGTGCCAGCAGCCAAAAAGGATCGTATGGCTACACCTTC.

The rearrangement joins TRBV23-1 to TRBJ1-5; no clear D. TRBV23-1 is identified as an open reading frame with a role that is uncertain. Deletions cut 3 bases from V and 0 bases from J, with 18 bases between. This CDR3 spans 18 amino acids. CDR3 in DNA: TGCGCCAGCAGTCACCCGCCGGGAGGATGGGATAGCAATCAGCCCCAGCATTTT. Translated: CASSHPPGGWDSNQPQHF.

This chain connects TRBV6-1 to TRBJ1-2, with D possibly TRBD1 on 5 matching bases. Trimming cost V 6 bases and J 6 bases, with 17 bases left between them. Germline lookup yields CDR1 MNHNS and CDR2 SASEGT. The CDR3 is made up of 14 amino acids. CDR3 region: CASSEQASSDGYTF. DNA of the CDR3: TGTGCCAGCAGCGAACAGGCATCATCAGATGGCTACACCTTC.

The chain employs TRBV2 and TRBJ2-3; a weak D match, TRBD1 (5 bases). Germline V lookup: CDR1 SNHLY, CDR2 FYNNEI. Trimming took off 5 bases at V and 7 bases at J, with 13 bases between the two ends. CDR3 length: 13 residues. In nucleotides, the CDR3 is TGTGCCAGCAGTCAGGGATACCGGTATACGCAGTATTTT. Translation: CASSQGYRYTQYF.

J is TRBJ1-2 and V is TRBV13, with 10 nucleotides matching TRBD1. Germline values: CDR1 PRHDT, CDR2 FYEKMQ (reference sequence). With 5 bases clipped from V and 3 bases from J, the junction kept 12 bases outside the gene matches. This CDR3 is 17 amino acids long. The CDR3 DNA reads TGTGCCAGCAGCCGCCGGACAGGGGGTAGAGTCGACTATGGCTACACCTTC. It yields the protein CASSRRTGGRVDYGYTF.

The genes are TRBV6-5 and TRBJ2-3, with 8 bases matching TRBD2. Germline-derived CDR1 and CDR2 are MNHEY and SVGAGI. This CDR3 region has 16 residues. The V and J ends lost 4 bases and 8 bases, in that order; junction bases with no gene match: 14. The CDR3 nucleotides read TGTGCCAGCAGTTTTCTTAGCGGGGAGCCCCCGGGTACGCAGTATTTT. Its translation: CASSFLSGEPPGTQYF.

This chain joins TRBV4-2 and TRBJ2-7; 7 positions match TRBD2. The trim removed 5 bases at V and 0 bases at J, leaving 4 bases unmatched. This CDR3 has 14 residues. Germline CDR1 reads LGHNA; CDR2 reads YNFKEQ. CDR3 DNA sequence: TGTGCCAGCAGCGGGGCGGGGGACTCCTACGAGCAGTACTTC. It codes for CASSGAGDSYEQYF.

CDR3 DNA: TGTGCCAGTAACGTGCCCAGGACAGATGGCTACACCTTC. It yields the protein CASNVPRTDGYTF. This chain links TRBV19 with TRBJ1-2; tentative D call: TRBD1 (6 bases). V lost 7 bases and J 6 bases, leaving 15 bases between the germline ends. CDR3 length: 13 residues. Germline CDR1 and CDR2: LNHDA and SQIVND (reference sequence).

The chain links TRBV12-3 or TRBV12-4 to TRBJ2-1; 9 bases align to TRBD1. With 6 bases clipped from V and 7 bases from J, the junction kept 10 bases outside the gene matches. The CDR3 is 15 residues long. CDR3 amino acids: CASRVMGDRANEQFF. The CDR3 DNA follows: TGTGCCAGCAGAGTCATGGGGGACAGGGCTAATGAGCAGTTCTTC.

V and J are TRBV6-2 or TRBV6-3 and TRBJ2-2; no firm D call. Trimming removed 6 bases from V and 2 bases from J, with 4 bases in between. Germline V CDR1 and CDR2: MNHEY, SVGEGT. The CDR3 is made up of 12 amino acids. Here the CDR3 reads CASRQNTGELFF. In DNA, the CDR3 is TGTGCCAGCAGGCAAAACACCGGGGAGCTGTTTTTT.

The chain has TRBV2 and TRBJ1-6; D unresolved. V was trimmed by 4 bases and J by 0 bases, leaving 7 bases between them. The CDR3 has 15 residues. Looked up from germline, CDR1 is SNHLY and CDR2 is FYNNEI. CDR3 loop: CASSVESSYNSPLHF. CDR3 DNA sequence: TGTGCCAGCAGTGTGGAAAGCTCCTATAATTCACCCCTCCACTTT.

V is TRBV5-6 and J is TRBJ2-7, with TRBD2 matching over 7 bases. The CDR3 runs 13 residues. Unmatched junction bases numbered 7, after V lost 4 bases and J lost 6 bases. CDR1 and CDR2 (germline): SGHDT, YYEEEE. The CDR3 loop reads CASSLGGAGEQYF. CDR3 DNA: TGTGCCAGCAGCCTGGGAGGGGCCGGCGAGCAGTACTTC.

The chain carries TRBV20-1 and TRBJ1-2; no firm D call. Germline V gives CDR1 DFQATT, CDR2 SNEGSKA (reference sequence). This CDR3 is 12 amino acids long. V was trimmed by 6 bases and J by 4 bases, leaving 12 bases between them. This CDR3 reads CSATGGFYGYTF. The CDR3 DNA reads TGCAGTGCCACTGGTGGGTTCTATGGCTACACCTTC.

The chain carries TRBV20-1 and TRBJ2-2, with a possible D match to TRBD1 (6 bases). CDR1 is DFQATT, CDR2 SNEGSKA, per germline (reference sequence). Trimming took 0 bases from V and 3 from J, leaving 11 bases between them. This CDR3 comprises 15 residues. DNA for the CDR3: TGCAGTGCTAGAGATACAGGGACCTACACCGGGGAGCTGTTTTTT. Translation gives CSARDTGTYTGELFF.

This clonotype was seen only once. The V and J genes are TRBV5-1 and TRBJ2-3; 14 bases agree with TRBD2. The V gene end was trimmed by 4 bases and the J gene end by 2 bases; junction bases not matched to a gene: 12. The germline V gene has CDR1 SGHRS and CDR2 YFSETQ. The CDR3 runs 19 residues. The CDR3 DNA reads TGCGCCAGCAGCAAGCGGACTAGCGGGGGGCCACAGAACACAGATACGCAGTATTTT. It yields the protein CASSKRTSGGPQNTDTQYF.

This chain connects TRBV7-2 to TRBJ1-2, with 8 bases lining up with TRBD1. Germline assignment: CDR1 SGHTA and CDR2 FQGNSA. The CDR3 length is 14 residues. Trimming at V came to 5 bases and at J to 5 bases, leaving 7 bases not matched to a gene. This CDR3 is CASSAWTGNYGYTF. The CDR3, as DNA: TGTGCCAGCAGCGCGTGGACAGGGAATTATGGCTACACCTTC. Based on the CDR3 plus reference TRBV7-2 and TRBJ1-2, the full variable domain is GAGVSQSPSNKVTEKGKDVELRCDPISGHTALYWYRQSLGQGLEFLIYFQGNSAPDKSGLPSDRFSAERTGGSVSTLTIQRTQQEDSAVYLCASSAWTGNYGYTFGSGTRLTVV.

The rearrangement joins TRBV4-3 to TRBJ2-3; 9 bases agree with TRBD2. Germline lookup yields CDR1 LGHNA and CDR2 YSLEER. The V gene end was trimmed by 0 bases and the J gene end by 4 bases; junction bases not matched to a gene: 8. The length of the CDR3 is 17 residues. The CDR3 DNA reads TGCGCCAGCAGCCAAGAGGGAGCGGGGGGAAGAGCAGATACGCAGTATTTT. Amino acids: CASSQEGAGGRADTQYF.

The chain recombines TRBV2 with TRBJ1-4, with D unclear. The length of the CDR3 is 15 residues. V was cut by 4 bases and J by 0 bases, with 9 bases left in between. CDR1 is SNHLY and CDR2 is FYNNEI in the germline V gene. The CDR3 DNA is TGTGCCAGCAGTGGCAACCCTACAACTAATGAAAAACTGTTTTTT. This translates into CASSGNPTTNEKLFF.

The chain is built from TRBV30 and TRBJ2-5; no reliable D call. V lost 1 base, J lost 3 bases, and 6 bases lay in between. The CDR3 contains 12 residues. Germline V gene sequence: CDR1 GTSNPN, CDR2 SVGIG (reference sequence). CDR3: CAWSDWKETQYF. As DNA, the CDR3 is TGTGCCTGGAGTGACTGGAAAGAGACCCAGTACTTC.

The rearrangement joins TRBV27 to TRBJ1-1; possibly TRBD1 for D (5 bases). Germline V gives CDR1 MNHEY, CDR2 SMNVEV (reference sequence). The V end lost 3 bases, the J end lost 4 bases, and 12 bases lay between the germline ends. The CDR3 totals 14 residues. CDR3 sequence: CASSFQGRVTEAFF. In DNA, the CDR3 is TGTGCCAGCAGTTTTCAGGGACGAGTCACTGAAGCTTTCTTT.

The rearrangement links TRBV29-1 to TRBJ2-5; D possibly corresponds to TRBD1 (5 bases). This CDR3 has 15 residues. Trimming left V 7 bases short and J 0 bases short, with 18 bases between. CDR1 is SQVTM and CDR2 is ANQGSEA in the germline V gene. The CDR3 DNA sequence: TGCAGCGCCATGGTAGGGGCGATAAACCAAGAGACCCAGTACTTC. Its protein is CSAMVGAINQETQYF.

The chain employs TRBV7-9 and TRBJ1-2; maybe TRBD1 (6 bases). CDR1 and CDR2 from the germline V gene are SEHNR and FQNEAQ (reference sequence). Trimming took 1 base from V and 4 from J, leaving 19 bases between them. This CDR3 comprises 17 residues. This CDR3 reads CASSLGTRGAPLYGYTF. CDR3 nucleotide sequence: TGTGCCAGCAGCTTAGGGACTCGGGGGGCGCCCCTCTATGGCTACACCTTC.

The chain carries TRBV5-1 and TRBJ1-2; D remains ambiguous. Germline assignment: CDR1 SGHRS and CDR2 YFSETQ. Trimming shortened V by 7 bases and J by 0 bases, and 13 bases separated the two germline ends. The CDR3 is made up of 14 amino acids. The CDR3 region is CASGVEGSNYGYTF. As DNA, the CDR3 is TGCGCCAGCGGCGTTGAGGGTTCTAACTATGGCTACACCTTC.